These 3 T cell receptor beta chains were all obtained from the same sample, sequenced in a study of CD8 T cells in ankylosing spondylitis. Each CDR3 protein is one row after TCRdb ran MiXCR on the 5' RACE reads. The sample has roughly 250,000 distinct CDR3 sequences, under 12% seen once. Sequences were obtained from blood, either unsorted or a sorted T cell fraction (not recorded which). The receptors stem from a male donor with ankylosing spondylitis or in good health (not recorded which).

This clonotype was observed at least ten times. The chain employs TRBV2 and TRBJ2-7, with TRBD2 matching 7 bases. V was pared by 1 base and J by 5 bases, with 8 bases of the junction left unmatched. The CDR3 loop spans 15 amino acids. In germline, CDR1 is SNHLY, CDR2 FYNNEI. CDR3: CASSEGTSVTHEQYF. The CDR3 DNA is TGTGCCAGCAGTGAAGGAACTAGCGTTACCCACGAGCAGTACTTC.

This clonotype was counted at least ten times. The chain links TRBV12-3 or TRBV12-4 to TRBJ2-5; the D gene is possibly TRBD2 (6 bases). V lost 5 bases and J 2 bases, leaving 9 bases between the germline ends. This CDR3 has 13 amino acids. The CDR3: CASSTGLQETQYF. The CDR3 DNA follows: TGTGCCAGCAGTACGGGACTTCAAGAGACCCAGTACTTC.

This clonotype was recorded many times. The chain combines TRBV5-1 with TRBJ1-4; TRBD1 agrees at 8 bases. Germline V gene lookup returns CDR1 SGHRS and CDR2 YFSETQ. V shed 4 bases, J shed 7 bases, and the junction held 9 bases outside the gene matches. CDR3 length: 15 amino acids. This chain's CDR3 is CASSSGQGESEKLFF. DNA of the CDR3: TGCGCCAGCAGCAGCGGACAGGGAGAAAGTGAAAAACTGTTTTTT.